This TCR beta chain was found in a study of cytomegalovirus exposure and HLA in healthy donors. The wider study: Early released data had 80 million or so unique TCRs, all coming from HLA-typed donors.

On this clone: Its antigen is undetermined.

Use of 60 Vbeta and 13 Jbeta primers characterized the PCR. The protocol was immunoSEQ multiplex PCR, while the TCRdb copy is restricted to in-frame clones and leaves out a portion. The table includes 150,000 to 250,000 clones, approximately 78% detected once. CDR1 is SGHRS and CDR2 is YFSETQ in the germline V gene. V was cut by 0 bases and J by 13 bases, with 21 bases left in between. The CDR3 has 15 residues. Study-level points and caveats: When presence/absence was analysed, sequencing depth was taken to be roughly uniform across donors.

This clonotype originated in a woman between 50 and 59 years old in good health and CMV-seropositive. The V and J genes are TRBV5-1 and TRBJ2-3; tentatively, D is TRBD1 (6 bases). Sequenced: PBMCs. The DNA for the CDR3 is TGCGCCAGCAGCTTGGAGTGGGACAACTCCTATGGGGAGTATTTT. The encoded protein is CASSLEWDNSYGEYF.